These 19 T cell receptor beta chains share one sample of origin, sequenced in a study of Graves' ophthalmopathy and Graves' hyperthyroidism. Beta-chain TCR CDR3 regions were amplified from RNA transcripts. RT-PCR in the first round used HTBI primers; a second-round multiplex PCR followed. MiXCR was run by TCRdb on the multiplex PCR reads, yielding one entry per CDR3 protein. The sample shows 650,000 to 900,000 distinct CDR3 sequences, 40% of them seen only once. Sequences were obtained from peripheral blood. The source is an adult man with Graves' ophthalmopathy.

The gene calls are TRBV20-1 and TRBJ2-2; D remains unclear. V was pared by 3 bases and J by 6 bases, with 5 bases between. Germline lookup yields CDR1 DFQATT and CDR2 SNEGSKA (reference sequence). The CDR3 loop spans 11 amino acids. The CDR3 DNA sequence: TGCAGTGCTAGCAACCCCGGGGAGCTGTTTTTT. It encodes CSASNPGELFF.

The chain is built from TRBV25-1 and TRBJ2-2, with TRBD1 matching over 9 bases. The CDR3 runs 14 residues. The V gene end was trimmed by 9 bases and the J gene end by 1 base; junction bases not matched to a gene: 3. Germline assignment: CDR1 MGHDK and CDR2 SYGVNS. The CDR3 DNA follows: TGTGCCAGTCGACAGGGGGTGAACACCGGGGAGCTGTTTTTT. This encodes CASRQGVNTGELFF. Together with reference TRBV25-1 and TRBJ2-2, the CDR3 gives the full variable domain: EADIYQTPRYLVIGTGKKITLECSQTMGHDKMYWYQQDPGMELHLIHYSYGVNSTEKGDLSSESTVSRIRTEHFPLTLESARPSHTSQYLCASRQGVNTGELFFGEGSRLTVL.

This chain joins TRBV10-3 and TRBJ1-2; D is ambiguous. V lost 5 bases and J 8 bases, leaving 9 bases between the germline ends. CDR1 and CDR2 from the germline V gene are ENHRY and SYGVKD. CDR3 length equals 11 residues. CDR3 sequence reads: CAISSKDGYTF. DNA of the CDR3: TGTGCCATCAGTTCAAAGGACGGCTACACCTTC.

A remark on this clonotype: The CDR3 carries no conserved terminal phenylalanine or tryptophan, so it likely arises from a read error. The DNA is omitted, as the CDR3 cannot be located on it reliably, and the CDR3 follows TCRdb's listing. This chain links TRBV24-1 with TRBJ1-4; the table's D gene call, TRBD1, was not cross checked with the DNA. In germline, CDR1 is KGHDR, CDR2 SFDVKD. From its first to its last residue, the CDR3 has 10 amino acids. CDR3 region: CATSDQDRHY.

A word on this clonotype: Since a much larger clone is just one base distant, this may be a read error. The rearrangement uses TRBV10-2 and TRBJ1-2; D might be TRBD1 (6 bases). The CDR3 spans 12 residues. Trimming removed 5 bases from V and 8 bases from J, with 12 bases in between. Germline V gene sequence: CDR1 WSHSY, CDR2 SAAADI. The CDR3 here is CASSTGGPGYTF. For the CDR3, the DNA is TGCGCCAGCAGTACCGGGGGGCCCGGCTACACCTTC.

This clonotype was picked up many times. The chain is built from TRBV20-1 and TRBJ1-2; no reliable D call. V lost 3 bases and J lost 5, with 10 bases in between. The CDR3 has 12 residues. Germline V gene sequence: CDR1 DFQATT, CDR2 SNEGSKA (reference sequence). The CDR3 loop reads CSASHILYGYTF. For the CDR3, the DNA is TGCAGTGCTAGTCACATCCTTTATGGCTACACCTTC.

The chain has TRBV12-3 or TRBV12-4 and TRBJ1-4; no clear D gene. There are 13 residues in the CDR3. Trimming stripped 6 bases from V and 8 bases from J, with 13 bases between. The CDR3 DNA reads TGTGCCAGCAGCAGCGGGTCCTGGGAAAAACTGTTTTTT. Translation gives CASSSGSWEKLFF.

This clonotype was counted at least ten times. This chain uses TRBV7-2 with TRBJ2-6; TRBD2 might be the D (5 bases). CDR1 is SGHTA and CDR2 is FQGNSA in the germline V gene. The CDR3 length is 16 residues. The V gene lost 5 bases and the J gene lost 1 base, with 12 bases spanning the gap. The CDR3 protein is CASSPRRGSGANVLTF. The CDR3 DNA reads TGTGCCAGCAGCCCCCGTCGGGGATCTGGGGCCAACGTCCTGACTTTC.

This chain links TRBV7-9 with TRBJ1-2; a possible D gene is TRBD1 (5 bases). Germline V gene data show CDR1 as SEHNR and CDR2 as FQNEAQ (reference sequence). The CDR3 contains 15 residues. Trimming removed 8 bases from V and 4 bases from J, with 20 bases in between. CDR3 DNA sequence: TGTGCCAGCCAAAGCGGGACCTATGAGGGCTATGGCTACACCTTC. Its protein is CASQSGTYEGYGYTF.

CDR3 nucleotide sequence: TGCAGCGGGGGACAGGGGGCGGACCAGCCCCAGCATTTT. Its protein product is CSGGQGADQPQHF. This rearrangement joins TRBV29-1 to TRBJ1-5; 12 positions match TRBD1. The CDR3 is 13 amino acids. Germline assignment: CDR1 SQVTM and CDR2 ANQGSEA. Trimming removed 7 bases from V and 7 bases from J; junction bases left unmatched: 5.

This clonotype has more than one count but fewer than ten. The J gene is TRBJ2-2, the V gene TRBV5-4, with D possibly TRBD1 on 5 matching bases. Looked up from germline, CDR1 is SGHNT and CDR2 is YYREEE (reference sequence). V was pared by 4 bases and J by 5 bases, with 18 bases between. The CDR3 loop spans 16 amino acids. CDR3 sequence: CASSGAGTGSTGELFF. CDR3 sequence (DNA): TGTGCCAGCAGCGGGGCAGGTACAGGTTCTACCGGGGAGCTGTTTTTT.

The CDR3 spells CASSPSGSVGEQYF. The DNA for the CDR3 is TGTGCCAGCAGCCCTAGCGGGAGTGTGGGCGAGCAGTACTTC. The V call is TRBV7-3, the J call TRBJ2-7, with 10 bases that match TRBD2. The CDR3 has 14 amino acids. Looked up from germline, CDR1 is SGHTA and CDR2 is FQGTGA. V lost 5 bases and J lost 6; bases outside the gene matches: 7. Based on the CDR3 plus reference TRBV7-3 and TRBJ2-7, the full variable domain is GAGVSQTPSNKVTEKGKYVELRCDPISGHTALYWYRQSLGQGPEFLIYFQGTGAADDSGLPNDRFFAVRPEGSVSTLKIQRTERGDSAVYLCASSPSGSVGEQYFGPGTRLTVT.

Many counts were recorded for this clonotype. The chain employs TRBV7-9 and TRBJ1-1, with D tentatively TRBD1 (6 bases). Trimming removed 5 bases from V and 10 bases from J, with 14 bases in between. Germline V gives CDR1 SEHNR, CDR2 FQNEAQ (reference sequence). CDR3 length: 12 residues. The CDR3 loop reads CASSLVQGTAFF. CDR3 sequence (DNA): TGTGCCAGCAGCCTTGTACAGGGAACAGCTTTCTTT.

The chain links TRBV20-1 to TRBJ2-5, with no clear D. Trimming cost V 2 bases and J 4 bases, with 11 bases left between them. This CDR3 region has 13 residues. CDR1 is DFQATT and CDR2 is SNEGSKA in the germline V gene (reference sequence). The CDR3 DNA reads TGCAGTGCTAGACTGGGATTGGGAGAGACCCAGTACTTC. Translation: CSARLGLGETQYF.

With respect to this clonotype: Its ends do not fully match the called genes, so a read error is possible. The rearrangement joins TRBV7-9 to TRBJ1-1, with D maybe TRBD1 (5 bases). The CDR3 has 14 residues. Germline CDR1 is SEHNR and CDR2 is FQNEAQ (reference sequence). CDR3 sequence reads: CASSLAGWDTEAFF. DNA of the CDR3: TGTGCTAGCAGCTTAGCAGGGTGGGACACTGAAGCTTTCTTT.

The J gene is TRBJ1-1, the V gene TRBV5-6, with D possibly matching TRBD1 (6 bases). V lost 4 bases to trimming and J lost 10 bases, with 20 bases between them. The V gene's germline CDR1 is SGHDT and CDR2 YYEEEE. The CDR3 is 14 residues long. The CDR3 protein is CASSLRDKAKGAFF. The CDR3 DNA reads TGTGCCAGCAGCCTCCGGGACAAGGCAAAAGGAGCTTTCTTT.

The chain combines TRBV5-1 with TRBJ2-7, with TRBD2 as a possible D gene (5 bases). Between the trimmed V and J ends, which lost 0 bases and 2 bases, there was a span of 12 bases. CDR3 length: 15 amino acids. Germline lookup yields CDR1 SGHRS and CDR2 YFSETQ. CDR3 DNA sequence: TGCGCCAGCAGCTTGGGACCGCAGGAGGCCTACGAGCAGTACTTC. Translated, it gives CASSLGPQEAYEQYF.

On this clonotype: At one end, the junction sequence differs from germline, possibly due to a read error. The rearrangement joins TRBV7-8 to TRBJ2-6; perhaps TRBD2 as D (5 bases). The CDR3 covers 15 residues. Germline CDR1 reads SGHVS; CDR2 reads FQNEAQ. In nucleotides, the CDR3 is TGCGCCAGCAGCCAAAGGTGGGAGGGGGCCAACGTCCTGACTTTC. It codes for CASSQRWEGANVLTF.

The chain combines TRBV5-8 with TRBJ1-5; D is undetermined. Germline CDR1 and CDR2: SGHTS and YDEGEE. V was trimmed by 0 bases and J by 3 bases, leaving 7 bases between them. CDR3 length equals 14 residues. CDR3 amino acids: CASSLETVNQPQHF. As DNA, the CDR3 is TGTGCCAGCAGCTTGGAGACCGTCAATCAGCCCCAGCATTTT.